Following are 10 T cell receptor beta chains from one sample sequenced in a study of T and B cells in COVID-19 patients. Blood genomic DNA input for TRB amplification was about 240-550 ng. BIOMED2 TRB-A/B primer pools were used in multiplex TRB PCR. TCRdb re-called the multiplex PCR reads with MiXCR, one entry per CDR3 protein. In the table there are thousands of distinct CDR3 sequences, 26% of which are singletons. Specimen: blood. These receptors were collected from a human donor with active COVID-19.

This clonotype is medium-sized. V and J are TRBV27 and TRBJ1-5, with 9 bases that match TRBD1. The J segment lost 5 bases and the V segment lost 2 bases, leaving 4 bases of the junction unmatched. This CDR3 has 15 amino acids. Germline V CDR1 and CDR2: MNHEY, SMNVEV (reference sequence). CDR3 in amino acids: CASSLGTGRHQPQHF. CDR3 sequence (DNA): TGTGCCAGCAGTTTAGGGACAGGGAGACATCAGCCCCAGCATTTT.

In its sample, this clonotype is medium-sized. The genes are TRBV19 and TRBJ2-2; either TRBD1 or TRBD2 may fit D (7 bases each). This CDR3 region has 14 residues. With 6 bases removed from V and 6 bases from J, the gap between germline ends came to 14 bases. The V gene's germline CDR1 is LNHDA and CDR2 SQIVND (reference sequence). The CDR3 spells CASRIQGGSGELFF. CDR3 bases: TGTGCCAGTAGAATCCAGGGGGGGTCCGGGGAGCTGTTTTTT.

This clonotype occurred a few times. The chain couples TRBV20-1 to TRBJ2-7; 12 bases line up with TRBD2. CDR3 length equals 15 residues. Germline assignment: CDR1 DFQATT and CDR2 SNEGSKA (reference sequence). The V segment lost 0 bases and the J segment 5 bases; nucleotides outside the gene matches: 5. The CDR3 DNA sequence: TGCAGTGCTAGAGATCCTAGCGGGGGGGTACACGAGCAGTACTTC. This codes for CSARDPSGGVHEQYF.

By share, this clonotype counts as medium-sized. CDR3 nucleotide sequence: TGTGCCAGCAGTTACTCGTTCCCGAACCCCTACGAGCAGTACTTC. Protein: CASSYSFPNPYEQYF. This chain links TRBV6-5 with TRBJ2-7; D unresolved. CDR3 length: 15 residues. V lost 0 bases, J lost 2 bases, and 11 bases lay in between. CDR1 is MNHEY, CDR2 SVGAGI, per germline.

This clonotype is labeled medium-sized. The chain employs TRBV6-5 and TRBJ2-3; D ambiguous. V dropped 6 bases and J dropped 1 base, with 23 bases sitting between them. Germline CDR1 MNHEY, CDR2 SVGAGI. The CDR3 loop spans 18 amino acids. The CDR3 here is CASSPRGLGFGGTDTQYF. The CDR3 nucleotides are TGTGCCAGCAGCCCCCGCGGCCTTGGTTTTGGTGGCACAGATACGCAGTATTTT.

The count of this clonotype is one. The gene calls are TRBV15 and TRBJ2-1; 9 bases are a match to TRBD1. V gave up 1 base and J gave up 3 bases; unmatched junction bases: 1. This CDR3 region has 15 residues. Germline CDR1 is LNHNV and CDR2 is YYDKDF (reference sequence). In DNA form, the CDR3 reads TGTGCCACCAGCAGAGGACAGGGGGGCTACAATGAGCAGTTCTTC. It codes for CATSRGQGGYNEQFF.

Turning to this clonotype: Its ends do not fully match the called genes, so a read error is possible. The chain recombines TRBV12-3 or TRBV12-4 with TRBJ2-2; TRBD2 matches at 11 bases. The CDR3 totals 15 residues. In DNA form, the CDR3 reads TGTGTCAGCAGTCGACTAGCGGGGATCACCGGGGAGCTGTTTTTT. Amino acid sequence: CVSSRLAGITGELFF.

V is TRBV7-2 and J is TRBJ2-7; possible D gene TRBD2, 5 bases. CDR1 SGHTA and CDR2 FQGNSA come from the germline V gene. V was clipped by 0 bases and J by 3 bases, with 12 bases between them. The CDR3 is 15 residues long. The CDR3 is CASSLAPGLDYEQYF. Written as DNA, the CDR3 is TGTGCCAGCAGCTTAGCCCCTGGACTGGACTACGAGCAGTACTTC.

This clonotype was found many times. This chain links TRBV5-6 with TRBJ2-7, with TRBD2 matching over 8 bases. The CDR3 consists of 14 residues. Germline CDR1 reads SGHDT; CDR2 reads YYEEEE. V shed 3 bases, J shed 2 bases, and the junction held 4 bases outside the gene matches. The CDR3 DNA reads TGTGCCAGCAGCTATAGCGGGACCCCCTACGAGCAGTACTTC. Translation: CASSYSGTPYEQYF. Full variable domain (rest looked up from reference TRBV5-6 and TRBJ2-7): DAGVTQSPTHLIKTRGQQVTLRCSPKSGHDTVSWYQQALGQGPQFIFQYYEEEERQRGNFPDRFSGHQFPNYSSELNVNALLLGDSALYLCASSYSGTPYEQYFGPGTRLTVT.

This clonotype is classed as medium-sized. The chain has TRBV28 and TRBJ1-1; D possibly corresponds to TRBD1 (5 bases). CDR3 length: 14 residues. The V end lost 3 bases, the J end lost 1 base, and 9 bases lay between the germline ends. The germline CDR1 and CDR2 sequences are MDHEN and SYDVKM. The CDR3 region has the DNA TGTGCCAGCAGTTTCTTACAGGCGAACACTGAAGCTTTCTTT. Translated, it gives CASSFLQANTEAFF.